The subject of this entry is one TCR beta chain. These data belong to a study of T cell responses to AZD1222 COVID-19 vaccine. Data came from immunoSEQ multiplex PCR; TCRdb stores just in-frame clones and leaves some out. The sample records about 150,000 clones, 80% to 95% being singletons. The trim removed 4 bases at V and 4 bases at J, leaving 5 bases unmatched. The CDR3 totals 16 residues. Germline assignment: CDR1 SGHDT and CDR2 YYEEEE. The V call is TRBV5-6, the J call TRBJ2-1; 13 nucleotides line up with TRBD2. Sequences were derived from peripheral blood, sampled 28 days after the second AZD1222 dose. The sequence came from an adult who received the AZD1222 COVID-19 vaccine. CDR3 sequence (DNA): TGTGCCAGCAGCACTGGACTAGCGGGGGCGTACAATGAGCAGTTCTTC. Its protein product is CASSTGLAGAYNEQFF.